This TCR beta chain is from a study of human T cells and chemical hapten exposure. Study-level results: Among expanded TCRs, significantly more large CDR3 similarity clusters formed than among controls.

Time point given: patch test 1, 2 weeks after DPC sensitization. Noted treatment: therapeutic diphenylcyclopropenone sensitization with weekly scalp DPC. TCRdb reprocessed the RACE reads via MiXCR and lists one record per CDR3 protein. The sample lists roughly 70,000 distinct CDR3 sequences, approximately 32% occurring once. Points on this clonotype: Antigen unknown.

CDR1 and CDR2 from the germline V gene are MNHEY and SVGAGI. CDR3 size: 14 residues. V was pared by 0 bases and J by 3 bases, with 8 bases between. The starting material was whole blood, obtained in connection with sensitization to the hapten diphenylcyclopropenone (DPC). The source of this sequence is a man in his forties with alopecia areata. Some clones in this sample may be carry-over from other donors' samples. V usage is TRBV6-5 and J usage is TRBJ1-1; D gene uncertain. DNA for the CDR3: TGTGCCAGCAGTTACTCCAGCGAGGACACTGAAGCTTTCTTT. Translation: CASSYSSEDTEAFF.